This TCR beta chain was sequenced in a study of graft-versus-host responses after intestinal transplantation. Study-wide background: Recipients uniformly received anti-thymocyte globulin induction, followed by tacrolimus and steroids for roughly three years.

To note about this clone: Its antigen is as yet unknown.

Profiling relied on immunoSEQ multiplex PCR, and the TCRdb table lists in-frame clones only, not all of them. In the table there are 90,000 to 120,000 clones, roughly 87% of which are singletons. CDR3 length: 15 residues. CDR1 is SGHRS and CDR2 is YFSETQ in the germline V gene. The V gene lost 4 bases and the J gene lost 7 bases, with 18 bases spanning the gap. This clonotype originated in a human donor who was the organ donor for an intestinal transplant. V is TRBV5-1 and J is TRBJ2-1; D call uncertain. This specimen consisted of unstimulated CD4+ T cells sorted from spleen or lymph node cells, obtained before transplant. The CDR3 protein is CASSPQPTARNEQFF. The CDR3 nucleotides are TGCGCCAGCAGCCCCCAGCCTACCGCTCGGAATGAGCAGTTCTTC.